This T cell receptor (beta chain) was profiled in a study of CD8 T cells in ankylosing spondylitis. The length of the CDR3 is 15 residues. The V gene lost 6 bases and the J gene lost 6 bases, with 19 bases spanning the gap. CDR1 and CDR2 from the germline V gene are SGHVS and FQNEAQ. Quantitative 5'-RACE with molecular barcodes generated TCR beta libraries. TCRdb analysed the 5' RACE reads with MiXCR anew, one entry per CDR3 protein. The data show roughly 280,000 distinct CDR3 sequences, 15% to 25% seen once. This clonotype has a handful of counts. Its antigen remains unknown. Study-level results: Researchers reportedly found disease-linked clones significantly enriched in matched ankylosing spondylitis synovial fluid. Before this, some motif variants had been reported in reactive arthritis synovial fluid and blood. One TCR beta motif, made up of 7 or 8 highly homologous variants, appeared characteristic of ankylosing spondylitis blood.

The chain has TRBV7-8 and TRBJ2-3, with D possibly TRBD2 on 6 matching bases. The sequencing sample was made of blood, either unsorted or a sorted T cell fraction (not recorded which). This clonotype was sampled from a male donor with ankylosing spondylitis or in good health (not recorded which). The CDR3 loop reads CASRRSAPREDTQYF. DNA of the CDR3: TGTGCCAGCAGGCGGTCAGCCCCTCGGGAGGATACGCAGTATTTT.